This T cell receptor beta chain came from a study of T cell changes during pregnancy in multiple sclerosis. The CDR3 covers 15 residues. Germline loops: CDR1 MDHEN, CDR2 SYDVKM. V was trimmed by 1 base and J by 6 bases, leaving 13 bases between them. TCRdb keeps only in-frame clones here, not all; method: immunoSEQ multiplex PCR. This sample has about 43,000 clones, with approximately 91% found just once. The sequenced sample was PBMCs (not recorded whether the cells were cultured). This sequence originates from a female donor with multiple sclerosis, enrolled in a pregnancy study. The chain links TRBV28 to TRBJ1-3; D unclear. In DNA form, the CDR3 reads TGTGCCAGCAGTTTATCATATATCAACTCAAACACCATATATTTT. It encodes CASSLSYINSNTIYF.